Below, 32 T cell receptor beta chains from the same sample are listed, as sequenced in a study of human T cells and chemical hapten exposure. MiXCR, run by TCRdb on the RACE reads, gives a single entry per CDR3 protein. The sample lists about 96,000 distinct CDR3 sequences; 9.3% were seen once. Time point specified: patch test 2, 6 weeks after DPC sensitization. Treatment defined: therapeutic diphenylcyclopropenone sensitization with weekly scalp DPC. Here the sequenced sample was whole blood, taken in connection with sensitization to the hapten diphenylcyclopropenone (DPC). These receptors were collected from a middle-aged woman with alopecia areata. Some clones in this sample may be carry-over from other donors' samples.

In this sample, this clonotype is medium-sized. The V call is TRBV12-3 or TRBV12-4, the J call TRBJ2-1; 13 bases map to TRBD2. V trimming: 4 bases; J trimming: 8 bases; junction bases outside the gene matches: 2. The CDR3 has 14 amino acids. DNA of the CDR3: TGTGCCAGCAGTTGGACTAGCGGGAGCGATGAGCAGTTCTTC. This gives the protein CASSWTSGSDEQFF.

This clonotype came up a few times. The J gene is TRBJ2-7, the V gene TRBV28; 9 positions agree with TRBD1. The ends lost 1 base at V and 4 bases at J; junction bases unmatched: 8. The CDR3 has 16 amino acids. Germline CDR1 is MDHEN and CDR2 is SYDVKM. The CDR3 loop reads CASSLFPGTGRYEQYF. DNA for the CDR3: TGTGCCAGCAGTTTATTTCCCGGGACAGGGCGATACGAGCAGTACTTC.

The V and J genes are TRBV29-1 and TRBJ2-5, with TRBD1 matching over 8 bases. CDR1 is SQVTM, CDR2 ANQGSEA, per germline. V gave up 3 bases and J gave up 4 bases; unmatched junction bases: 7. CDR3 length: 14 residues. This CDR3 reads CSVDPGGPVETQYF. CDR3 nucleotides: TGCAGCGTTGATCCAGGGGGCCCTGTAGAGACCCAGTACTTC.

This clonotype was detected a few times. The chain carries TRBV9 and TRBJ1-1; D gene uncertain. V was shortened by 4 bases and J by 3 bases, with 16 bases between the two germline ends. CDR1 SGDLS and CDR2 YYNGEE come from the germline V gene. The CDR3 covers 15 residues. CDR3 coding DNA: TGTGCCAGCAGCCCCCGCTCCCCGAGAGACACTGAAGCTTTCTTT. This gives the protein CASSPRSPRDTEAFF.

This clonotype was detected only a few times. The chain employs TRBV7-2 and TRBJ2-3; 11 nucleotides match TRBD2. CDR1 and CDR2 (germline): SGHTA, FQGNSA. CDR3 length: 16 residues. V shed 1 base, J shed 5 bases, and the junction held 5 bases outside the gene matches. The CDR3 loop reads CASSLGLAGSGDTQYF. The CDR3 DNA sequence: TGTGCCAGCAGCTTAGGACTAGCGGGAAGCGGAGATACGCAGTATTTT.

Ten or more counts support this clonotype. The chain couples TRBV5-4 to TRBJ2-3; D may be TRBD2 (6 bases). The CDR3 sequence is 14 residues long. Trimming removed 4 bases from V and 2 bases from J, with 11 bases in between. The germline CDR1 and CDR2 sequences are SGHNT and YYREEE (reference sequence). CDR3 protein: CASSGGLPTDTQYF. CDR3 DNA: TGTGCCAGCAGCGGGGGACTTCCCACAGATACGCAGTATTTT.

A few counts support this clonotype. V and J are TRBV11-2 and TRBJ2-1; D is uncertain. V was clipped by 5 bases and J by 0 bases, with 14 bases between them. The CDR3 loop spans 16 amino acids. From germline, CDR1 is SGHAT and CDR2 FQNNGV. The DNA of the CDR3 is TGTGCCAGCAGCCCTGCGGTGTACCTCTCCTACAATGAGCAGTTCTTC. Translating gives CASSPAVYLSYNEQFF.

This clonotype was seen many times. The chain couples TRBV12-3 or TRBV12-4 to TRBJ1-2; perhaps TRBD1 as D (5 bases). There are 13 residues in the CDR3. Trimming took off 6 bases at V and 3 bases at J, with 11 bases between the two ends. This chain's CDR3 is CASSHGADYGYTF. The CDR3 coding sequence is TGTGCCAGCAGCCATGGGGCAGACTATGGCTACACCTTC.

This chain connects TRBV10-3 to TRBJ2-5; no clear D. The CDR3 runs to 13 residues. CDR1 and CDR2 from the germline V gene are ENHRY and SYGVKD. V dropped 7 bases and J dropped 0 bases, with 9 bases sitting between them. The CDR3, as DNA: TGTGCCATCAAAATCGACAACCAAGAGACCCAGTACTTC. Residues: CAIKIDNQETQYF.

The chain has TRBV28 and TRBJ2-4; 7 bases are shared with TRBD1. Germline V CDR1 and CDR2: MDHEN, SYDVKM. The CDR3 consists of 15 residues. V dropped 6 bases and J dropped 3; count of bases not matched to a gene: 8. CDR3 coding DNA: TGTGCCAGCAGCCGAGGGGGCTCTGGCAAAAACATTCAGTACTTC. This gives the protein CASSRGGSGKNIQYF.

This clonotype was counted at least ten times. The genes are TRBV29-1 and TRBJ2-3; D is possibly TRBD2 (6 bases). Trimming left V 6 bases short and J 5 bases short, with 15 bases between. The CDR3 has 13 amino acids. Germline V gene sequence: CDR1 SQVTM, CDR2 ANQGSEA. The CDR3 nucleotides are TGCAGCGTAGTAGCGGCCCCTCGAGATACGCAGTATTTT. Translated: CSVVAAPRDTQYF.

The V call is TRBV29-1, the J call TRBJ2-5; TRBD1 matches at 8 bases. CDR3 length equals 12 residues. V was pared by 6 bases and J by 4 bases, with 4 bases of the junction left unmatched. Germline values: CDR1 SQVTM, CDR2 ANQGSEA. CDR3 in amino acids: CSVDRGRETQYF. The CDR3 coding sequence is TGCAGCGTCGACAGGGGCCGAGAGACCCAGTACTTC.

CDR3 loop: CASSEKTGQETQYF. The CDR3 bases are TGTGCCAGCAGTGAGAAAACGGGCCAAGAGACCCAGTACTTC. V gene TRBV25-1 combines with J gene TRBJ2-5, with unresolved D. The CDR3 is 14 residues long. Germline CDR1 and CDR2: MGHDK and SYGVNS. V was clipped by 3 bases and J by 1 base, with 9 bases between them.

This clonotype was counted many times. V gene TRBV30 combines with J gene TRBJ1-5, with D maybe TRBD1 (5 bases). This CDR3 spans 14 amino acids. V lost 1 base and J lost 0, with 7 bases in between. Germline V CDR1 and CDR2: GTSNPN, SVGIG (reference sequence). DNA for the CDR3: TGTGCCTGGAGTGAAGGGACTAGCAATCAGCCCCAGCATTTT. Protein sequence: CAWSEGTSNQPQHF.

This clonotype was seen many times. The rearrangement uses TRBV20-1 and TRBJ2-1; TRBD2 aligns across 10 bases. V lost 6 bases, J lost 0 bases, and 8 bases stayed unmatched. This CDR3 is 16 amino acids long. The germline V gene encodes CDR1 DFQATT and CDR2 SNEGSKA (reference sequence). The DNA of the CDR3 is TGCAGTGCGTTAGACCTAGCGGGGGCCTCCTACAATGAGCAGTTCTTC. Translation gives CSALDLAGASYNEQFF.

This clonotype was seen a handful of times. The V gene is TRBV2, the J gene TRBJ1-2; 7 nucleotides align to TRBD1. With V trimmed by 7 bases and J by 4 bases, 9 bases remained unmatched. Germline V gene sequence: CDR1 SNHLY, CDR2 FYNNEI. The CDR3 is made up of 14 amino acids. The CDR3 bases are TGTGCCAGCACCACAGGGGTTGGGCTCTATGGCTACACCTTC. This gives the protein CASTTGVGLYGYTF.

This clonotype showed up many times. The chain has TRBV7-2 and TRBJ2-7; D is possibly TRBD2 (6 bases). Trimming took off 3 bases at V and 0 bases at J, with 12 bases between the two ends. CDR3 length: 15 amino acids. Germline CDR1 is SGHTA and CDR2 is FQGNSA. The CDR3 here is CASSLGGSVSYEQYF. CDR3 bases: TGTGCCAGCAGCTTGGGAGGTAGCGTCTCCTACGAGCAGTACTTC.

This clonotype was detected many times. The CDR3 here is CASSIVMGLAGVIGYEQYF. For the CDR3, the DNA is TGTGCCAGCAGTATTGTCATGGGACTAGCGGGAGTAATCGGCTACGAGCAGTACTTC. This chain connects TRBV6-2 or TRBV6-3 to TRBJ2-7; TRBD2 agrees at 14 bases. V was pared by 5 bases and J by 3 bases, with 15 bases of the junction left unmatched. Germline loops: CDR1 MNHEY, CDR2 SVGEGT. CDR3 length: 19 amino acids.

The sample holds many counts of this clonotype. The chain has TRBV6-2 or TRBV6-3 and TRBJ2-6; 9 positions agree with TRBD2. After removal of 11 bases from V and 0 bases from J, the junction contained 11 bases not matched to a gene. There are 17 residues in the CDR3. The germline V gene has CDR1 MNHEY and CDR2 SVGEGT. CDR3 bases: TGTGCCGGGCAGCGGGGGGACTCATACTCTGGGGCCAACGTCCTGACTTTC. It encodes CAGQRGDSYSGANVLTF.

The rearrangement joins TRBV18 to TRBJ2-7; D is possibly TRBD1 (6 bases). Germline-derived CDR1 and CDR2 are KGHSH and LQKENI. CDR3 length equals 15 residues. The ends were cut back, 3 bases at V and 4 bases at J, with 16 bases in the middle. The chain's CDR3 is CASSPAAGVEYEQYF. For the CDR3, the DNA is TGTGCCAGCTCACCGGCTGCAGGGGTCGAGTACGAGCAGTACTTC.

This chain links TRBV6-2 or TRBV6-3 with TRBJ2-5; 12 bases line up with TRBD2. CDR3 size: 17 residues. Germline CDR1 MNHEY, CDR2 SVGEGT. The V segment lost 6 bases and the J segment 2 bases; nucleotides outside the gene matches: 10. The CDR3 is CASRTGTSGLSQETQYF. As DNA, the CDR3 is TGTGCCAGCAGAACCGGGACTAGCGGGTTGTCTCAAGAGACCCAGTACTTC.

This clonotype was seen a handful of times. V usage is TRBV7-2 and J usage is TRBJ2-7, with 8 bases lining up with TRBD2. Losses at the gene ends were 5 bases for V and 1 base for J; bases not matched to a gene: 16. Germline CDR1 is SGHTA and CDR2 is FQGNSA. This CDR3 spans 18 amino acids. The CDR3 coding sequence is TGTGCCAGCAGCGCACGGGCGGGGGGCGCCGGCGGGTCCTACGAGCAGTACTTC. The encoded protein is CASSARAGGAGGSYEQYF.

This clonotype was counted at least ten times. The chain recombines TRBV28 with TRBJ1-1; TRBD1 is a possible D gene (5 bases). Germline lookup yields CDR1 MDHEN and CDR2 SYDVKM. Between the trimmed V and J ends, which lost 6 bases and 8 bases, there was a span of 16 bases. This CDR3 region has 13 residues. The CDR3 is CASRGVVNPEAFF. The CDR3 nucleotides read TGTGCCAGCAGAGGGGTGGTCAACCCAGAAGCTTTCTTT.

The chain carries TRBV9 and TRBJ2-7, with 7 bases aligning to TRBD1. CDR3 length equals 15 residues. The junction had 10 bases not matched to a gene; V was cut back by 1 base and J by 6 bases. Germline V CDR1 and CDR2: SGDLS, YYNGEE. The CDR3 spells CASSVLPGQESEQYF. The CDR3 nucleotides are TGTGCCAGCAGCGTACTCCCTGGACAGGAATCCGAGCAGTACTTC.

This rearrangement joins TRBV5-6 to TRBJ2-5; D is unclear. The CDR3 length is 16 residues. Trimming took off 4 bases at V and 0 bases at J, with 16 bases between the two ends. CDR1 is SGHDT and CDR2 is YYEEEE in the germline V gene. The chain's CDR3 is CASSVGPDSYQETQYF. The CDR3 coding sequence is TGTGCCAGCAGCGTAGGGCCTGACTCCTACCAAGAGACCCAGTACTTC.

The sample holds a few counts of this clonotype. The V and J genes are TRBV20-1 and TRBJ2-1, with 9 bases matching TRBD2. J lost 5 bases, V lost 3 bases, and 5 bases had no gene match. The CDR3 is 14 amino acids. Germline CDR1 is DFQATT and CDR2 is SNEGSKA (reference sequence). CDR3 sequence: CSASWLAGHNEQFF. DNA for the CDR3: TGCAGTGCTAGTTGGCTAGCGGGACACAATGAGCAGTTCTTC.

This clonotype was observed many times. This chain connects TRBV7-8 to TRBJ1-6; D ambiguous. CDR3 length: 16 amino acids. CDR1 is SGHVS, CDR2 FQNEAQ, per germline. The V and J ends lost 3 bases and 0 bases respectively, with 9 bases between them. CDR3 sequence: CASSFSVGSYNSPLHF. The CDR3, as DNA: TGTGCCAGCAGCTTCTCCGTGGGCTCCTATAATTCACCCCTCCACTTT.

The chain joins TRBV7-2 to TRBJ2-3, with 13 bases that match TRBD2. Germline values: CDR1 SGHTA, CDR2 FQGNSA. V lost 5 bases, J lost 11 bases, and 13 bases stayed unmatched. The CDR3 runs 16 residues. The CDR3 here is CASSLTIGLAGVKQYF. Written as DNA, the CDR3 is TGTGCCAGCAGCCTTACTATTGGACTAGCGGGAGTAAAGCAGTATTTT.

This clonotype was seen many times. The CDR3 region has the DNA TGTGCCAGCAGCTTAGGTTATCGGGCCAGGGTCACTGAAGCTTTCTTT. Translating gives CASSLGYRARVTEAFF. V gene TRBV7-8 combines with J gene TRBJ1-1; tentatively, D is TRBD1 (5 bases). Between the trimmed V and J ends, which lost 1 base and 4 bases, there was a span of 16 bases. CDR1 SGHVS and CDR2 FQNEAQ come from the germline V gene. This CDR3 has 16 amino acids.

This clonotype showed up just once. The gene calls are TRBV6-2 or TRBV6-3 and TRBJ2-2, with D tentatively TRBD2 (6 bases). With 7 bases removed from V and 5 bases from J, the gap between germline ends came to 17 bases. CDR1 MNHEY and CDR2 SVGEGT come from the germline V gene. The CDR3 covers 15 residues. CDR3 sequence: CASKRLAGGTGELFF. The CDR3 DNA sequence: TGTGCCAGCAAACGACTGGCCGGGGGAACCGGGGAGCTGTTTTTT.

The sample holds many counts of this clonotype. The rearrangement uses TRBV10-3 and TRBJ2-1; 8 positions match TRBD2. This CDR3 has 15 residues. Unmatched junction bases numbered 6, after V lost 2 bases and J lost 6 bases. Germline V gene sequence: CDR1 ENHRY, CDR2 SYGVKD. The DNA for the CDR3 is TGTGCCATCAGTGAGGCGGGAGGAGGGTCCAATGAGCAGTTCTTC. This translates into CAISEAGGGSNEQFF.

The V call is TRBV29-1, the J call TRBJ1-3; D ambiguous. Trimming left V 7 bases short and J 9 bases short, with 16 bases between. Germline CDR1 and CDR2: SQVTM and ANQGSEA. CDR3 length: 12 amino acids. The CDR3, as DNA: TGCAGCGCCGGGCCTGGAGACGGCACCATATATTTT. It yields the protein CSAGPGDGTIYF.